This is a list of T cell receptor beta chains from one sample in a study of blood T cell repertoires in COVID-19. Repertoires were generated with immunoSEQ multiplex PCR, while TCRdb's copy carries only in-frame clones and drops some. Of about 140,000 clones in the sample, roughly 80% were seen once. The sequenced sample was peripheral blood. The receptors originated from a woman aged 60-75 years with acute or convalescent COVID-19. Each CDR3 is given with its conserved first and last residue. The order of the fields is V gene, D gene, clone size, J gene, CDR3 DNA, CDR3 protein. A D gene is named only where the DNA matches it firmly. Rows give clone size only sometimes, using once, few, many, or a class for an expanded clone.

V: TRBV19; D: TRBD2; size: -; J: TRBJ2-1; DNA: TGTGCCAGTAGTCCGAGACCCGGGACTAGTGGGAATAATGAGCAGTTCTTC; CDR3: CASSPRPGTSGNNEQFF
V: TRBV19; D: TRBD2; size: -; J: TRBJ2-7; DNA: TGTGCCAGTAGTATTTCACTAGCGGGGTACGAGCAGTACTTC; CDR3: CASSISLAGYEQYF
V: TRBV11-3; D: TRBD2; size: -; J: TRBJ2-3; DNA: TGTGCCAGCAGCCGTACACTAGCGGGAGGTGTTACAGATACGCAGTATTTT; CDR3: CASSRTLAGGVTDTQYF
V: TRBV10-3; D: -; size: -; J: TRBJ1-6; DNA: TGTGCCACTGCCCCGGTTAATTCACCCCTCCACTTT; CDR3: CATAPVNSPLHF
V: TRBV2; D: -; size: -; J: TRBJ2-6; DNA: TGTGCCAGCAGTGTCCCGAGGGAAGGTTTCTCTGGGGCCAACGTCCTGACTTTC; CDR3: CASSVPREGFSGANVLTF
V: TRBV11-2; D: TRBD1; size: -; J: TRBJ2-1; DNA: TGTGCCAGCAGCTCCATGCCCCCAGGGACAGGTGAGCAGTTCTTC; CDR3: CASSSMPPGTGEQFF
V: TRBV5-1; D: TRBD1; size: -; J: TRBJ1-4; DNA: TGCGCCAGCAGCTTGGACCGACTGGGACAGGGGGCTTTAACTAATGAAAAACTGTTTTTT; CDR3: CASSLDRLGQGALTNEKLFF
V: TRBV15; D: -; size: -; J: TRBJ2-2; DNA: TGTGCCACCAGGAGTACCGGGGAGCTGTTTTTT; CDR3: CATRSTGELFF
V: TRBV28; D: TRBD1; size: once; J: TRBJ1-5; DNA: TGTGCCAGCAGATCGGGACAGGCAAGCAATCAGCCCCAGCATTTT; CDR3: CASRSGQASNQPQHF
V: TRBV4-2; D: TRBD2; size: -; J: TRBJ2-1; DNA: TGTGCCAGCAGCCAAGATAGGGGACTAGCGGGAGATAGCTATGAGCAGTTCTTC; CDR3: CASSQDRGLAGDSYEQFF
V: TRBV7-9; D: -; size: -; J: TRBJ1-2; DNA: TGTGCCAGCAGCATAAACTATGGCTACACCTTC; CDR3: CASSINYGYTF
V: TRBV5-1; D: TRBD1; size: few; J: TRBJ1-1; DNA: TGCGCCAGCAGCTTGGGGACAGGGCCCAGGGAAGCTTTCTTT; CDR3: CASSLGTGPREAFF
V: TRBV4-3; D: TRBD1; size: -; J: TRBJ1-2; DNA: TGCGCCAGCAGCCCAAGCGACAGGGCAGGTGGCTACACCTTC; CDR3: CASSPSDRAGGYTF
V: TRBV5-8; D: TRBD1; size: few; J: TRBJ2-3; DNA: TGTGCCAGCAGCGCAGGACAGGGAACAGATACGCAGTATTTT; CDR3: CASSAGQGTDTQYF
V: TRBV11-1; D: TRBD2; size: -; J: TRBJ2-3; DNA: TGTGCCAGCAGCTTAGGACTAGCGGGAGGAACAGATACGCAGTATTTT; CDR3: CASSLGLAGGTDTQYF
V: TRBV20-1; D: TRBD2; size: -; J: TRBJ2-3; DNA: TGCAGTGCAAGTCCTCTCCAAAGCGGGAGTACCACAGATACGCAGTATTTT; CDR3: CSASPLQSGSTTDTQYF
V: TRBV6-5; D: -; size: -; J: TRBJ2-7; DNA: TGTGCCAGCAGTCACCCTACGGAGCAGTACTTC; CDR3: CASSHPTEQYF
V: TRBV27; D: TRBD2; size: -; J: TRBJ2-7; DNA: TGTGCCAGCACCTCGCTGAGTAGCGGGATCTACGAGCAGTACTTC; CDR3: CASTSLSSGIYEQYF
V: TRBV7-3; D: TRBD1; size: -; J: TRBJ1-2; DNA: TGTGCCAGCAGCTTAAGGGACAGTGAGAACTATGGCTACACCTTC; CDR3: CASSLRDSENYGYTF
V: TRBV27; D: TRBD1; size: -; J: TRBJ1-2; DNA: TGTGCCAGCAAAAAACGGGACAGGGCTTATGGCTACACCTTC; CDR3: CASKKRDRAYGYTF
V: TRBV5-4; D: TRBD1; size: -; J: TRBJ2-1; DNA: TGTGCCAGCAGCCGCGGCGGGACAGGGAACTACAATGAGCAGTTCTTC; CDR3: CASSRGGTGNYNEQFF
V: TRBV5-4; D: TRBD2; size: -; J: TRBJ2-5; DNA: TGTGCCAGCAGCTTGGGCGGGGGGCGTCAAGAGACCCAGTACTTC; CDR3: CASSLGGGRQETQYF
V: TRBV3-1/TRBV3-2; D: TRBD1; size: -; J: TRBJ1-2; DNA: TGTGCCAGCAGCCACTTTGGGACAGGCAGTAACTATGGCTACACCTTC; CDR3: CASSHFGTGSNYGYTF
V: TRBV30; D: TRBD2; size: -; J: TRBJ2-1; DNA: TGTGCCTGCAGAGTTAGCGGGGGGGGTGAGCAGTTCTTC; CDR3: CACRVSGGGEQFF
V: TRBV10-3; D: TRBD1; size: -; J: TRBJ1-3; DNA: TGTGCCACTTACGATAACAGGGGGGGCTCTGGAAACACCATATATTTT; CDR3: CATYDNRGGSGNTIYF
V: TRBV3-1/TRBV3-2; D: -; size: -; J: TRBJ2-7; DNA: TGTGCCAGCAGCCAAGAAGTGGGAGCCTACGAGCAGTACTTC; CDR3: CASSQEVGAYEQYF
V: TRBV24-1; D: TRBD1; size: -; J: TRBJ2-1; DNA: TGTGCCACCAGTGAACCTACAGGGGGCCGGTACAATGAGCAGTTCTTC; CDR3: CATSEPTGGRYNEQFF
V: TRBV5-3; D: -; size: -; J: TRBJ1-5; DNA: TGTGCCAGAAGCTTTATGTGGGGAGATCAGCCCCAGCATTTT; CDR3: CARSFMWGDQPQHF
V: TRBV5-4; D: TRBD1; size: -; J: TRBJ2-2; DNA: TGTGCCAGCAGCCTAGGACAGGAGAACACCGGGGAGCTGTTTTTT; CDR3: CASSLGQENTGELFF
V: TRBV6-5; D: TRBD1; size: once; J: TRBJ1-1; DNA: TGTGCCAGCAGTCTATACGGGACAGGGGCTGAAGCTTTCTTT; CDR3: CASSLYGTGAEAFF
V: TRBV4-1; D: TRBD1; size: -; J: TRBJ1-2; DNA: TGCGCCAGCAGCCAAGACCGGACAGGGAATGGCTACACCTTC; CDR3: CASSQDRTGNGYTF